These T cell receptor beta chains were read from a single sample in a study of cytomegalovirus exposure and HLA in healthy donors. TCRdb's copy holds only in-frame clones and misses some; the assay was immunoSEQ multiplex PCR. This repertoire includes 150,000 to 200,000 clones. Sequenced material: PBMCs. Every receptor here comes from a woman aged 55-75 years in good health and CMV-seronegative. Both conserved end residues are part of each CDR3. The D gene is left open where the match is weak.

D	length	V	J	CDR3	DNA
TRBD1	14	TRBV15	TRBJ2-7	CATSIEGAGGEQYF	TGTGCCACCAGCATAGAAGGGGCAGGGGGCGAGCAGTACTTC
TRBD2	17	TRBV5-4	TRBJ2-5	CASSLGTSGRGRETQYF	TGTGCCAGCAGCTTAGGGACTAGCGGGAGGGGCCGAGAGACCCAGTACTTC
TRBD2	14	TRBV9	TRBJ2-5	CASSTGLDEETQYF	TGTGCCAGCAGCACGGGACTAGATGAAGAGACCCAGTACTTC
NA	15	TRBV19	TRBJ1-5	CASSTNRDSNQPQHF	TGTGCCAGTAGTACCAACAGGGATAGCAATCAGCCCCAGCATTTT
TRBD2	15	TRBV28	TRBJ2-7	CASRGTSGRIYEQYF	TGTGCCAGCAGGGGGACTAGCGGGAGGATCTACGAGCAGTACTTC
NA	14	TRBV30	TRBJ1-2	CAWNPERVGYGYTF	TGTGCCTGGAATCCGGAGAGGGTAGGATATGGCTACACCTTC
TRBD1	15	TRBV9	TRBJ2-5	CASSGPGTGGETQYF	TGTGCCAGCAGCGGACCCGGGACAGGGGGAGAGACCCAGTACTTC
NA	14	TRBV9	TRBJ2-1	CASSPTGSYNEQFF	TGTGCCAGCAGCCCCACAGGGTCCTACAATGAGCAGTTCTTC
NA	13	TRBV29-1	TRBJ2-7	CSVEDIGRDKQYF	TGCAGCGTTGAAGATATAGGGAGGGACAAGCAGTACTTC
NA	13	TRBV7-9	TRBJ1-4	CACNRASNEKLFF	TGTGCCTGCAACAGGGCTTCTAATGAAAAACTGTTTTTT
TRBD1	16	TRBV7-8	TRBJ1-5	CASSLATGIRNQPQHF	TGTGCCAGCAGCTTAGCGACAGGGATAAGGAATCAGCCCCAGCATTTT
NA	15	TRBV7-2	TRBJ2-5	CASSLPGARWETQYF	TGTGCCAGCAGCTTACCTGGGGCTAGGTGGGAGACCCAGTACTTC
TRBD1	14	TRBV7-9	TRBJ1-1	CASRTGTENTEAFF	TGTGCCAGCAGAACCGGGACAGAGAACACTGAAGCTTTCTTT
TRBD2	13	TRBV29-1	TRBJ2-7	CSVTSGNSYEQYF	TGCAGCGTTACAAGCGGGAACTCCTACGAGCAGTACTTC
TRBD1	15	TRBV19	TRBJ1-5	CASTIYGQGSQPQHF	TGTGCCAGTACCATATACGGACAGGGGAGTCAGCCCCAGCATTTT
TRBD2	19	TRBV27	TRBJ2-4	CASSFGVSGGAKAKNIQYF	TGTGCCAGCAGTTTTGGGGTTAGCGGGGGGGCCAAGGCCAAAAACATTCAGTACTTC
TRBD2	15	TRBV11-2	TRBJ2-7	CASSQRTSGTYEQYF	TGTGCCAGCAGTCAAAGGACTAGCGGGACCTACGAGCAGTACTTC
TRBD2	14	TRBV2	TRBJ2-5	CASSHRTSQETQYF	TGTGCCAGCAGCCATAGGACTAGCCAAGAGACCCAGTACTTC
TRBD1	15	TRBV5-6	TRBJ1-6	CASSLGTGNYSPLHF	TGTGCCAGCAGCTTGGGGACAGGGAACTATTCACCCCTCCACTTT
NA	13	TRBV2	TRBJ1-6	CASRGQTGSPLHF	TGTGCCAGCCGTGGACAGACAGGTTCACCCCTCCACTTT
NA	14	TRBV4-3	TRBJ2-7	CASSQIITGNEQYF	TGCGCCAGCAGCCAAATCATCACGGGGAACGAGCAGTACTTC
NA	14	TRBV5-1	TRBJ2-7	CASSLVVEAYEQYF	TGCGCCAGCAGCTTGGTGGTAGAGGCCTACGAGCAGTACTTC
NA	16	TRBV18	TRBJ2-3	CASSPRTAGGTDTQYF	TGTGCCAGCTCACCGAGGACGGCAGGGGGCACAGATACGCAGTATTTT
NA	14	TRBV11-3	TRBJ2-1	CASSITGSYNEQFF	TGTGCCAGCAGTATTACGGGCTCCTACAATGAGCAGTTCTTC
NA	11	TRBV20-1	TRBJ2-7	CSASPRTEQYF	TGCAGTGCTAGTCCCAGAACCGAGCAGTACTTC
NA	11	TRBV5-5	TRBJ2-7	CASSLVYEQYF	TGTGCCAGCAGCTTGGTATACGAGCAGTACTTC
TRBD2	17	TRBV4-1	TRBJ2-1	CASSQRFASGLYNEQFF	TGCGCCAGCAGCCAAAGGTTCGCTAGCGGGTTGTACAATGAGCAGTTCTTC
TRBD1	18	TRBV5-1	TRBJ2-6	CASSFFSTGGTGANVLTF	TGCGCCAGCAGCTTTTTCTCGACAGGGGGGACTGGGGCCAACGTCCTGACTTTC
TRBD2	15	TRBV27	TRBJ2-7	CASSSLAGAAYEQYF	TGTGCCAGCAGTTCCCTAGCGGGCGCAGCTTACGAGCAGTACTTC
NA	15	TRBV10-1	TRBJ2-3	CASSDVGTLLDTQYF	TGCGCCAGCAGTGACGTTGGGACTCTATTAGATACGCAGTATTTT
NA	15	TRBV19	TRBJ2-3	CASRPQGRDTDTQYF	TGTGCCAGTAGACCACAGGGGCGGGACACAGATACGCAGTATTTT
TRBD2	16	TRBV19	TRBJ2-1	CASSIGVGLVYNEQFF	TGTGCCAGTAGTATAGGGGTGGGACTAGTCTACAATGAGCAGTTCTTC
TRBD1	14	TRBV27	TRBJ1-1	CASSLGGADTEAFF	TGTGCCAGCAGTCTAGGGGGCGCGGACACTGAAGCTTTCTTT
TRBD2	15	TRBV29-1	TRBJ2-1	CSVDGGRATYNEQFF	TGCAGCGTTGATGGCGGGAGGGCCACCTACAATGAGCAGTTCTTC
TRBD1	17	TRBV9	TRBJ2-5	CASSGRDSLQVGLTQYF	TGTGCCAGCAGCGGCCGGGACAGCCTTCAGGTGGGGTTAACCCAGTACTTC
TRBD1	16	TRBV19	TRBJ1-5	CASSIQGARSNQPQHF	TGTGCCAGTAGTATACAGGGGGCGCGCAGCAATCAGCCCCAGCATTTT
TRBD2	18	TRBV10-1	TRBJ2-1	CAIGMWRGGRNSYNEQFF	TGCGCCATCGGTATGTGGCGGGGGGGCCGGAACTCCTACAATGAGCAGTTCTTC
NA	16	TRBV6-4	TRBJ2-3	CASSRGGGTGTDTQYF	TGTGCCAGCAGCCGAGGGGGGGGTACCGGGACAGATACGCAGTATTTT
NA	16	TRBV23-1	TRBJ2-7	CASSQSTRPSRYEQYF	TGCGCCAGCAGTCAATCGACCAGGCCCTCCCGCTACGAGCAGTACTTC
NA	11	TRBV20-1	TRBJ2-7	CSASTGPEQYF	TGCAGTGCTTCTACAGGGCCCGAGCAGTACTTC
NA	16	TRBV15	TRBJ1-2	CATSNEGRAVGYGYTF	TGTGCCACCAGCAATGAGGGAAGGGCAGTAGGCTATGGCTACACCTTC
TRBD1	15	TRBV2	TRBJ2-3	CASGEGTGGPDTQYF	TGTGCCAGCGGGGAGGGGACAGGGGGCCCAGATACGCAGTATTTT
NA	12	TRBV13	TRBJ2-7	CASSLVAYEQYF	TGTGCCAGCAGCCTAGTAGCCTACGAGCAGTACTTC
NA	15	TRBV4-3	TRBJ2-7	CASSQRAATSYEQYF	TGCGCCAGCAGCCAGAGAGCGGCAACCTCCTACGAGCAGTACTTC
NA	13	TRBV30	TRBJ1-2	CAWSVEYRSGYTF	TGTGCCTGGAGTGTGGAGTATCGGTCTGGCTACACCTTC
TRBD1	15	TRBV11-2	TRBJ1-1	CASSSRDRGHTEAFF	TGTGCCAGCAGCTCCCGGGACAGAGGACATACTGAAGCTTTCTTT